This T cell receptor beta chain comes out of a study of CD8+ T cells in alopecia areata. Study findings and constraints: Lesional scalp displayed greater clonality than normal scalp, most notably in alopecia totalis/universalis.

Cell sorting on a FACSAria was used to separate CD4+ and CD8+ T cells from the PBMCs. CDR3 length: 15 amino acids. Germline-derived CDR1 and CDR2 are SGHAT and FQNNGV. Trimming removed 1 base at V and 2 bases at J, with 10 bases between. Comment on this clone: Its target is unknown.

cDNA reverse transcribed from extracted RNA served as the sequencing template. Measured with immunoSEQ multiplex PCR; TCRdb has only the in-frame clones, and not every one. The sample consists of 150,000 to 200,000 clones, about 54% of them appearing once. The chain couples TRBV11-2 to TRBJ2-3; no reliable D call. This sequence was found in a human donor in good health. The sequencing input was CD4+ T cells sorted from blood. The chain's CDR3 is CASSLAGAYTDTQYF. CDR3 coding DNA: TGTGCCAGCAGCTTAGCGGGCGCTTACACAGATACGCAGTATTTT.